Following are 23 T cell receptor beta chains from one sample sequenced in a study of cytomegalovirus exposure and HLA in healthy donors. Amplification used 60 Vbeta primers and 13 Jbeta primers. Libraries were prepared by immunoSEQ multiplex PCR; TCRdb keeps only in-frame clonotypes and omits some of them. The sample carries 90,000 to 130,000 clones, over 65% recorded once. What was sequenced was PBMCs. The receptors stem from a woman younger than 45 in good health and CMV-seronegative.

The V call is TRBV2, the J call TRBJ1-5; D uncertain. Looked up from germline, CDR1 is SNHLY and CDR2 is FYNNEI. The V gene lost 0 bases and the J gene lost 6 bases, with 12 bases spanning the gap. This CDR3 is built from 15 residues. CDR3 DNA sequence: TGTGCCAGCAGTGAAGCATCCCAGGTCGGTCAGCCCCAGCATTTT. Its protein is CASSEASQVGQPQHF.

J is TRBJ1-1 and V is TRBV7-2; maybe TRBD1 (5 bases). The CDR3 is 14 residues long. Looked up from germline, CDR1 is SGHTA and CDR2 is FQGNSA. Trimming removed 2 bases from V and 4 bases from J, with 11 bases in between. CDR3 bases: TGTGCCAGCAGCTTACAGGGCCTGGGCACTGAAGCTTTCTTT. Its translation: CASSLQGLGTEAFF.

The chain couples TRBV5-1 to TRBJ2-1, with 8 bases matching TRBD1. After removal of 4 bases from V and 0 bases from J, the junction contained 9 bases not matched to a gene. CDR3 size: 17 residues. The germline V gene encodes CDR1 SGHRS and CDR2 YFSETQ. The CDR3 loop reads CASSPGTGLSSYNEQFF. For the CDR3, the DNA is TGCGCCAGCAGCCCAGGGACAGGTTTGAGCTCCTACAATGAGCAGTTCTTC.

This chain joins TRBV6-6 and TRBJ2-7; D is perhaps TRBD2 (6 bases). V dropped 7 bases and J dropped 0 bases, with 16 bases sitting between them. The CDR3 loop spans 15 amino acids. Germline V gives CDR1 MNHNY, CDR2 SVGAGI (reference sequence). Here the CDR3 reads CASTEEGRNSYEQYF. CDR3 nucleotide sequence: TGTGCCAGCACCGAGGAGGGGCGTAACTCCTACGAGCAGTACTTC.

The chain links TRBV19 to TRBJ1-5; D gene ambiguous. Germline V gene lookup returns CDR1 LNHDA and CDR2 SQIVND (reference sequence). CDR3 length: 16 amino acids. Trimming shortened V by 1 base and J by 4 bases, and 14 bases separated the two germline ends. The CDR3 DNA reads as TGTGCCAGTAGTATAGGAGCCGGGATTGCTAATCAGCCCCAGCATTTT. Translated, it gives CASSIGAGIANQPQHF.

The V call is TRBV6-1, the J call TRBJ1-1; a possible D gene is TRBD1 (5 bases). V was shortened by 6 bases and J by 4 bases, with 15 bases between the two germline ends. CDR3 size: 14 residues. The germline CDR1 and CDR2 sequences are MNHNS and SASEGT. CDR3 nucleotide sequence: TGTGCCAGCAGCTTTCCCGGGGGGGGCACTGAAGCTTTCTTT. Amino acids: CASSFPGGGTEAFF.

J is TRBJ2-7 and V is TRBV7-6; 7 bases map to TRBD1. CDR1 and CDR2 from the germline V gene are SGHVS and FNYEAQ. The CDR3 runs to 17 residues. Losses at the gene ends were 2 bases for V and 0 bases for J; bases not matched to a gene: 10. CDR3 nucleotide sequence: TGTGCCAGCAGCTTACGATCGGGGACAGACAGCTCCTACGAGCAGTACTTC. It translates to CASSLRSGTDSSYEQYF. The full variable domain, completed using reference TRBV7-6 and TRBJ2-7, is GAGVSQSPRYKVTKRGQDVALRCDPISGHVSLYWYRQALGQGPEFLTYFNYEAQQDKSGLPNDRFSAERPEGSISTLTIQRTEQRDSAMYRCASSLRSGTDSSYEQYFGPGTRLTVT.

The sample holds a few counts of this clone. This chain links TRBV5-6 with TRBJ1-1, with 8 nucleotides matching TRBD1. V shed 1 base and J 11 bases; nucleotides not matched to a gene: 7. This CDR3 region has 13 residues. Germline assignment: CDR1 SGHDT and CDR2 YYEEEE. CDR3 in amino acids: CASSLTTGVRAFF. The CDR3 bases are TGTGCCAGCAGCTTGACGACAGGGGTACGCGCTTTCTTT.

The chain couples TRBV7-9 to TRBJ2-7; D possibly corresponds to TRBD2 (6 bases). Germline CDR1 reads SEHNR; CDR2 reads FQNEAQ (reference sequence). The CDR3 runs 14 residues. V lost 6 bases to trimming and J lost 0 bases, with 12 bases between them. CDR3: CASRRDGSSYEQYF. The CDR3 coding sequence is TGTGCCAGCAGGCGGGACGGGAGCTCCTACGAGCAGTACTTC. The complete variable domain, with remaining parts taken from reference TRBV7-9 and TRBJ2-7, reads DTGVSQNPRHKITKRGQNVTFRCDPISEHNRLYWYRQTLGQGPEFLTYFQNEAQLEKSRLLSDRFSAERPKGSFSTLEIQRTEQGDSAMYLCASRRDGSSYEQYFGPGTRLTVT.

The chain uses TRBV7-6 and TRBJ1-1; TRBD1 might be the D (6 bases). This CDR3 contains 13 residues. Trimming stripped 5 bases from V and 2 bases from J, with 9 bases between. Germline CDR1 is SGHVS and CDR2 is FNYEAQ. CDR3 residues: CASSTQGNTEAFF. Written as DNA, the CDR3 is TGTGCCAGCAGCACACAGGGAAACACTGAAGCTTTCTTT.

The chain links TRBV7-9 to TRBJ1-2, with 8 bases lining up with TRBD1. The trim removed 4 bases at V and 6 bases at J, leaving 7 bases unmatched. CDR1 is SEHNR, CDR2 FQNEAQ, per germline (reference sequence). This CDR3 region has 14 residues. CDR3 protein: CASSSGGGFDGYTF. The DNA of the CDR3 is TGTGCCAGCAGCTCAGGGGGCGGGTTTGATGGCTACACCTTC.

This clone was recorded a few times. Within the sample, other DNA sequences also encode this same CDR3. The chain employs TRBV27 and TRBJ2-5, with D possibly being TRBD2 (6 bases). CDR3 length: 13 residues. Germline CDR1 reads MNHEY; CDR2 reads SMNVEV (reference sequence). V was trimmed by 3 bases and J by 6 bases, leaving 11 bases between them. CDR3 DNA: TGTGCCAGCAGTTTGGGGGGAGTCAAGACCCAGTACTTC. Amino acid sequence: CASSLGGVKTQYF.

The J gene is TRBJ2-7, the V gene TRBV19; maybe TRBD2 (6 bases). Per germline, CDR1 LNHDA and CDR2 SQIVND (reference sequence). The CDR3 loop spans 14 amino acids. V lost 7 bases to trimming and J lost 0 bases, with 13 bases between them. In nucleotides, the CDR3 is TGTGCCAGTATGCCTAGCGTGTCCTCCTACGAGCAGTACTTC. It specifies CASMPSVSSYEQYF.

This clone has only one observation. The chain joins TRBV28 to TRBJ2-1; 12 nucleotides align to TRBD2. The CDR3 consists of 17 residues. J was trimmed by 7 bases and V by 6 bases; bases with no gene match: 13. Germline values: CDR1 MDHEN, CDR2 SYDVKM. This CDR3 is CASSLERLAGVGNEQFF. CDR3 in DNA: TGTGCCAGCAGCCTTGAAAGACTAGCGGGAGTGGGTAATGAGCAGTTCTTC.

The chain is built from TRBV5-4 and TRBJ1-1; the D is unclear. Germline V gene lookup returns CDR1 SGHNT and CDR2 YYREEE (reference sequence). The CDR3 is 15 residues long. The V and J ends lost 1 base and 1 base respectively, with 11 bases between them. The CDR3 nucleotides are TGTGCCAGCAGCTTGAGTAGGGCGGGGAACACTGAAGCTTTCTTT. It encodes CASSLSRAGNTEAFF. The full variable domain, in which reference TRBV5-4 and TRBJ1-1 provide the parts outside the CDR3, is ETGVTQSPTHLIKTRGQQVTLRCSSQSGHNTVSWYQQALGQGPQFIFQYYREEENGRGNFPPRFSGLQFPNYSSELNVNALELDDSALYLCASSLSRAGNTEAFFGQGTRLTVV.

This chain connects TRBV19 to TRBJ2-1; TRBD1 agrees at 8 bases. The V gene end was trimmed by 3 bases and the J gene end by 7 bases; junction bases not matched to a gene: 5. The CDR3 consists of 14 residues. The germline V gene has CDR1 LNHDA and CDR2 SQIVND (reference sequence). The CDR3 protein is CASSMTGDLNEQFF. In DNA, the CDR3 is TGTGCCAGTAGTATGACAGGGGATTTGAATGAGCAGTTCTTC.

The rearrangement links TRBV11-3 to TRBJ1-1; D gene unclear. V was shortened by 2 bases and J by 10 bases, with 17 bases between the two germline ends. This CDR3 is built from 14 residues. Germline-derived CDR1 and CDR2 are SGHNT and YENEEA. The CDR3 spells CASSLRGSQEGAFF. DNA for the CDR3: TGTGCCAGCAGCTTAAGAGGGTCCCAGGAGGGAGCTTTCTTT.

This rearrangement joins TRBV10-3 to TRBJ1-1; D not resolved. The CDR3 consists of 12 residues. Germline V lookup: CDR1 ENHRY, CDR2 SYGVKD. V was pared by 3 bases and J by 1 base, with 3 bases between. The CDR3 DNA is TGTGCCATCAGTGACAGGAACACTGAAGCTTTCTTT. Encoded protein: CAISDRNTEAFF.

Only a few counts were recorded for this clone. The chain links TRBV6-1 to TRBJ1-2, with 7 bases that match TRBD1. The CDR3 length is 14 residues. Looked up from germline, CDR1 is MNHNS and CDR2 is SASEGT. Trimming cost V 5 bases and J 3 bases; bases outside gene matches: 6. The CDR3 bases are TGTGCCAGCAGTCCATCGGACAGGTACTATGGCTACACCTTC. This codes for CASSPSDRYYGYTF.

The V gene is TRBV30, the J gene TRBJ1-1; D is unclear. The CDR3 totals 14 residues. The germline V and J ends were trimmed by 2 bases and 1 base, with 11 bases remaining between them. Germline V CDR1 and CDR2: GTSNPN, SVGIG (reference sequence). CDR3 DNA sequence: TGTGCCTGGAGTCCAGGAGGTAAGAACACTGAAGCTTTCTTT. Translated, it gives CAWSPGGKNTEAFF.

This clone was observed a few times. J is TRBJ1-5 and V is TRBV27; TRBD1 matches 8 bases. The CDR3 is 15 amino acids. Per germline, CDR1 MNHEY and CDR2 SMNVEV (reference sequence). The V and J ends lost 4 bases and 1 base, in that order; junction bases with no gene match: 3. The CDR3 DNA sequence: TGTGCCAGCAGTTACACAGGGGGAAGCAATCAGCCCCAGCATTTT. Protein product: CASSYTGGSNQPQHF.

This chain connects TRBV9 to TRBJ1-1; TRBD1 agrees at 8 bases. Germline V gene data show CDR1 as SGDLS and CDR2 as YYNGEE. Trimming took 3 bases from V and 4 from J; bases not matched to a gene: 5. The CDR3 spans 14 residues. CDR3 sequence: CASSASGGFTEAFF. The CDR3 DNA sequence: TGTGCCAGCAGCGCTTCAGGGGGCTTCACTGAAGCTTTCTTT.

The CDR3 loop is CASSPDRGRANYGYTF. The CDR3 DNA reads as TGTGCCAGCAGTCCGGACAGGGGGAGGGCTAACTATGGCTACACCTTC. The chain carries TRBV5-5 and TRBJ1-2, with TRBD1 matching 10 bases. Trimming cost V 5 bases and J 0 bases; bases outside gene matches: 7. Germline V gives CDR1 SGHKS, CDR2 YYEKEE (reference sequence). The CDR3 runs 16 residues. Combining the CDR3 with reference TRBV5-5 and TRBJ1-2 gives the whole variable domain DAGVTQSPTHLIKTRGQQVTLRCSPISGHKSVSWYQQVLGQGPQFIFQYYEKEERGRGNFPDRFSARQFPNYSSELNVNALLLGDSALYLCASSPDRGRANYGYTFGSGTRLTVV.